This TCR beta chain was captured in a study of blood T cell repertoires in COVID-19. The table came from immunoSEQ multiplex PCR; TCRdb's copy has only in-frame clones and leaves some out. Among about 80,000 clones, 75% to 85% were seen once, and the ten largest hold roughly 8.9%. V was clipped by 6 bases and J by 3 bases, with 12 bases between them. Germline V gives CDR1 MNHEY, CDR2 SVGAGI. The CDR3 consists of 14 residues. The sample consisted of peripheral blood. The V call is TRBV6-5, the J call TRBJ1-5; D is unresolved. The clonotype was recovered from a man aged 45-60 years with COVID-19, enrolled during active disease. CDR3 in amino acids: CASRKTENNQPQHF. The CDR3 DNA reads as TGTGCCAGCAGGAAAACAGAGAACAATCAGCCCCAGCATTTT.